These T cell receptor beta chains were read from a single sample in a study of cytomegalovirus exposure and HLA in healthy donors. Only in-frame clones appear in the TCRdb table, and some are missing; sequencing was by immunoSEQ multiplex PCR. The table includes 100,000 to 150,000 clones, about 71% detected once. Material for sequencing was PBMCs. The receptors come from a woman aged 55-75 years in good health and CMV-seropositive. Each CDR3 is given with its conserved first and last residue. A D gene is named only where the DNA matches it firmly. Some rows have no size entry. The others give once, few or many, or a class for an expanded clone.

J	V	size	D	CDR3	DNA
TRBJ2-3	TRBV5-1	-	TRBD2	CASSLIARGVTDTQYF	TGCGCCAGCAGCTTGATCGCGCGGGGGGTCACAGATACGCAGTATTTT
TRBJ1-3	TRBV6-6	-	-	CAGSQTGFTGNTIYF	TGTGCCGGCAGCCAAACAGGGTTCACTGGAAACACCATATATTTT
TRBJ1-1	TRBV11-2	-	-	CASRPTGSYTEAFF	TGTGCCAGCAGACCCACAGGGAGTTACACTGAAGCTTTCTTT
TRBJ2-6	TRBV5-4	-	TRBD2	CASGGGYSGANVLTF	TGTGCCAGCGGCGGGGGGTATTCTGGGGCCAACGTCCTGACTTTC
TRBJ2-7	TRBV29-1	-	-	CSVEHSLSYEQYF	TGCAGCGTTGAACACAGTCTCTCCTACGAGCAGTACTTC
TRBJ2-7	TRBV6-1	-	TRBD1	CASSSPGTGIYEQYF	TGTGCCAGCAGTTCCCCCGGGACAGGGATCTACGAGCAGTACTTC
TRBJ2-6	TRBV9	-	-	CASTGNSGANVLTF	TGTGCCAGCACGGGGAACTCTGGGGCCAACGTCCTGACTTTC
TRBJ1-1	TRBV11-3	-	TRBD1	CASSLGAGGSEAFF	TGTGCCAGCAGCTTAGGGGCAGGGGGCTCCGAAGCTTTCTTT
TRBJ1-5	TRBV19	-	-	CASSLGHTINQPQHF	TGTGCCAGTAGTCTTGGACACACGATTAATCAGCCCCAGCATTTT
TRBJ2-1	TRBV2	few	-	CASIRQDGYNEQFF	TGTGCCAGCATCAGACAGGACGGATACAATGAGCAGTTCTTC
TRBJ1-2	TRBV20-1	few	-	CSAIPDYGYTF	TGCAGTGCGATTCCAGACTATGGCTACACCTTC
TRBJ1-4	TRBV10-2	-	-	CASSAGSNNEKLFF	TGCGCCAGCAGTGCAGGCAGCAATAATGAAAAACTGTTTTTT
TRBJ1-5	TRBV15	-	-	CATSSRGGGLSNQPQHF	TGTGCCACCAGCTCGCGGGGGGGCGGCCTTAGCAATCAGCCCCAGCATTTT
TRBJ2-7	TRBV30	-	-	CAWKGQGRDYEQYF	TGTGCCTGGAAGGGGCAGGGCCGAGACTACGAGCAGTACTTC
TRBJ1-6	TRBV4-1	-	-	CASLGGNSPLHF	TGCGCCAGCCTCGGGGGGAATTCACCCCTCCACTTT
TRBJ2-7	TRBV7-8	-	TRBD2	CASSRSGGRSYEQYF	TGTGCCAGCAGTCGGAGCGGGGGCAGATCCTACGAGCAGTACTTC
TRBJ2-7	TRBV7-6	-	TRBD1	CASSLAGQGAYEQYF	TGTGCCAGCAGCTTAGCGGGACAGGGCGCCTACGAGCAGTACTTC
TRBJ2-2	TRBV6-5	once	TRBD2	CASRSTSSGGELFF	TGTGCCAGCAGGTCGACTAGCTCGGGCGGGGAGCTGTTTTTT
TRBJ2-3	TRBV27	-	TRBD2	CASTGGGADTQYF	TGTGCCAGCACGGGCGGGGGGGCAGATACGCAGTATTTT
TRBJ1-1	TRBV6-4	once	-	CASSDRGGAGEAFF	TGTGCCAGCAGTGACCGGGGGGGGGCCGGGGAAGCTTTCTTT
TRBJ2-3	TRBV7-3	-	-	CASSRVSTDTQYF	TGTGCCAGCAGCCGCGTATCCACAGATACGCAGTATTTT
TRBJ1-4	TRBV7-8	-	TRBD1	CASSTLRQGAWEKLFF	TGTGCCAGCAGCACCCTCCGACAGGGGGCTTGGGAAAAACTGTTTTTT
TRBJ1-4	TRBV7-6	-	TRBD1	CASSLGAGGEKLFF	TGTGCCAGCAGCCTGGGCGCAGGGGGAGAAAAACTGTTTTTT
TRBJ2-1	TRBV12-5	once	TRBD2	CASARTSGGVPTYNEQFF	TGTGCTAGTGCCCGGACTAGCGGGGGGGTCCCAACCTACAATGAGCAGTTCTTC
TRBJ1-5	TRBV28	-	TRBD1	CASSTPGQGNLGNQPQHF	TGTGCCAGCAGTACCCCGGGACAGGGGAATCTTGGGAATCAGCCCCAGCATTTT
TRBJ1-4	TRBV5-1	-	TRBD1	CASSPGQVNEKLFF	TGCGCCAGCAGCCCGGGACAGGTTAATGAAAAACTGTTTTTT
TRBJ2-5	TRBV25-1	-	-	CASSELGSQETQYF	TGTGCCAGCAGTGAATTGGGGAGCCAAGAGACCCAGTACTTC
TRBJ2-6	TRBV7-3	few	-	CASSFGRGTGANVLTF	TGTGCCAGCAGCTTCGGGCGGGGAACTGGGGCCAACGTCCTGACTTTC
TRBJ1-2	TRBV7-3	-	-	CASSFDPTGSYGYTF	TGTGCCAGCAGTTTTGACCCAACAGGGTCCTATGGCTACACCTTC
TRBJ1-2	TRBV5-1	-	TRBD1	CASSLSDRGPGRGYTF	TGCGCCAGCAGCTTGAGTGACAGGGGGCCCGGGCGTGGCTACACCTTC
TRBJ1-1	TRBV5-5	-	-	CASSLRVTNTEAFF	TGTGCCAGCAGCCTCCGGGTAACGAACACTGAAGCTTTCTTT
TRBJ1-3	TRBV5-4	-	-	CASSVDSLSGNTIYF	TGTGCCAGCAGCGTGGACAGCCTCTCTGGAAACACCATATATTTT
TRBJ1-3	TRBV7-2	-	TRBD1	CASSHWTGYVSGNTIYF	TGTGCCAGCAGCCATTGGACAGGTTACGTCTCTGGAAACACCATATATTTT
TRBJ2-7	TRBV5-6	-	TRBD2	CASSRRGGSSYEQYF	TGTGCCAGCAGCCGGCGGGGGGGTAGCTCCTACGAGCAGTACTTC
TRBJ2-1	TRBV6-5	-	TRBD2	CASSYSAGGPYEQFF	TGTGCCAGCAGTTACTCAGCGGGGGGGCCCTATGAGCAGTTCTTC
TRBJ1-2	TRBV19	-	-	CASRRLREGYTF	TGTGCCAGTCGTCGACTCCGGGAGGGCTACACCTTC
TRBJ2-7	TRBV29-1	-	-	CSVLLGDRYEQYF	TGCAGCGTTCTCCTGGGAGATAGGTACGAGCAGTACTTC
TRBJ2-1	TRBV10-3	-	TRBD2	CAISESDSGDEQFF	TGTGCCATCAGTGAGTCTGATAGCGGGGATGAGCAGTTCTTC
TRBJ2-1	TRBV19	few	-	CASSPPGRGYNEQFF	TGTGCCAGTAGTCCTCCGGGTAGGGGATACAATGAGCAGTTCTTC
TRBJ2-7	TRBV29-1	-	TRBD1	CSAWTGGYEQYF	TGCAGCGCTTGGACAGGGGGCTACGAGCAGTACTTC
TRBJ1-2	TRBV5-1	-	TRBD1	CASSLYTGGADGYTF	TGCGCCAGCAGCCTATATACAGGGGGTGCCGATGGCTACACCTTC
TRBJ1-5	TRBV15	-	TRBD1	CATSRERQGHQPQHF	TGTGCCACCAGCAGAGAACGACAGGGCCATCAGCCCCAGCATTTT
TRBJ1-6	TRBV5-1	-	TRBD1	CASSPSTGGNSPLHF	TGCGCCAGCAGCCCGAGTACAGGGGGTAATTCACCCCTCCACTTT
TRBJ2-1	TRBV27	-	TRBD2	CASSLGTSGYNEQFF	TGTGCCAGCAGTTTAGGTACTAGCGGCTACAATGAGCAGTTCTTC
TRBJ1-4	TRBV19	-	TRBD1	CASSTTSSGGWEKLFF	TGTGCCAGTAGTACTACATCTTCAGGGGGTTGGGAAAAACTGTTTTTT
TRBJ2-7	TRBV7-8	few	TRBD1	CASSGDRRIEQYF	TGTGCCAGCAGCGGGGACAGACGGATCGAGCAGTACTTC